Sequencing of this T cell receptor beta chain was carried out in a study of cytomegalovirus exposure and HLA in healthy donors (dated by TCRdb to 2017 to 2019). Some background on the complete study: An earlier analysis of some 620 of the donors reported about 300 Gb of sequence data and 117 million unique TCR beta sequences obtained from around 180 million T cells. Rather than drawing on any new phenotypic data, the later analysis identified candidate immune exposures from TCR beta sequences and the way those sequences occurred across donors. To predict cytomegalovirus infection status, the study combined high-throughput TCR immunosequencing, statistical association of individual TCRs with disease status, and machine learning. Genome-wide SNP genotypes for about 60% of the roughly 700 donors were used in a later genetic analysis, which treated that subset as a discovery cohort. Along with the approximately 650-subject first cohort, a separate validation cohort of over 90 different subjects was used. The study aimed to test whether cataloging public T cell receptors could reveal signatures of past pathogen exposure. Every repertoire in the discovery cohort had been generated on one and the same sequencing platform. Donor age, sex, ethnicity and CMV serostatus were compiled alongside the repertoire data. Both class I and class II loci were covered by HLA typing, at four-digit resolution. The T cell repertoires of under 750 subjects were profiled by immunosequencing and related to cytomegalovirus serostatus. The number of donors typed differed by locus, with about 620-630 for A, B, C, DRB1 and DQB1, roughly 520 for DQA1, 600 to 610 for DPA1, and some 440 for DPB1. An earlier analysis of 587 of the donors applied high-throughput TCR beta sequencing to assess whether each TCR beta V gene segment acted as functional or pseudogenic. Because of strong linkage in the cohort, four or five DR-DQ haplotypes were treated as single units for association and clustering. Of the roughly 400 genotyped donors, approximately 81% were placed in the genetic ancestry cluster associated with self-reported Caucasian donors. A later analysis re-examined previously published TCR beta repertoires from 610 or so donors and added high-resolution HLA genotyping to investigate patterns of TCR occurrence. Among roughly 370 genotyped donors of the cohort, an average of around 240,000 unique TCR beta nucleotide sequences were sequenced per donor, 15% to 20% of them non-productive. An early release that covered about 600 HLA-typed donors contained about 300 gigabases of sequencing data and tens of millions of unique TCR sequences.

Library method: the immunoSEQ multiplex PCR assay. For the multiplex PCR, a mixture combining 60 forward primers for TCR Vbeta segments and 13 reverse primers for TCR Jbeta segments was used. A multiplex PCR assay on genomic DNA amplified the CDR3 region of rearranged TCR beta genes. The Illumina HiSeq System was used to sequence the amplified TCR beta libraries as 87-base-pair reads. Processing in the source paper ran as follows. In a later analysis, tens of millions of unique TCR beta chains were counted across the roughly 670 repertoires, and around 11 million of these chains were shared by at least two donors. Raw reads were error-corrected and collapsed into unique sequences by a nearest-neighbor algorithm in which closely related sequences were merged to remove PCR and sequencing errors. Alignment of CDR3 sequences to IMGT reference sequences was used to assign V, D and J gene segments. For a sequence to be retained, at least a six-nucleotide match to both a V gene segment and a J gene segment was required. Rearrangements were classified as productive when the CDR3 lacked stop codons and remained in frame with V and J, and all other rearrangements were classified as non-productive. CDR3 was defined by IMGT convention, running from the second conserved V-encoded cysteine to the conserved J-encoded phenylalanine. In an earlier analysis of 500 to 650 of the donors, sequences lacking an unambiguous match to a single V gene segment were excluded. An earlier analysis of approximately 590 of the donors called V segments functional above 56.7% productive rearrangements and segregating when the between-donor standard deviation exceeded 5%. A statistical classification framework was built for diagnosing cytomegalovirus status from the catalog of TCR beta chain sequences. V and J gene assignment, in a later analysis, came from comparing TCR nucleotide sequences with IMGT/GENE-DB human TR gene sequences. In a later analysis, CDR3 sequences and most-parsimonious VDJ recombination scenarios were assigned using the TCRdist pipeline. In a later analysis, each TCR beta chain was defined by its CDR3 amino acid sequence together with its V-gene family, and reads without a unique V-gene family were excluded. As a way to deal with suspected cross-contamination and a sequencing artifact, a later analysis dropped 500 to 700 nucleotide sequences that were highly shared and had low generation probability. For each public chain, a later analysis derived a clonal expansion index from normalized ranks of inferred template counts within each repertoire. Generation probabilities in a later analysis came from a VDJ recombination model fitted to out-of-frame rearrangements, and those results were checked against IGoR. Hypergeometric tests were used in a later analysis to score TCR-TCR, TCR-HLA and TCR-CMV co-occurrence, with a repertoire-size bias correction applied to the TCR pairs. To estimate false discovery rates, a later analysis permuted the HLA or CMV assignments 20 times. In a later analysis, co-occurring TCRs were grouped with DBSCAN, and TCRdist sequence similarity was added when clustering was performed within HLA-allele-positive subsets. Repertoires with fewer than 30,000 or more than 120,000 public chains were left out of co-occurrence clustering, as were five repertoires with anomalous nucleotide sharing. TCRdb provides this immuneACCESS table in a form limited to in-frame rearrangements. Some clones are lacking; in checked studies, under half of them reflect an unresolved V gene, and why the rest are absent is not known. V and J calls plus clone size are reproduced from that table; the DNA served to infer D and trimming. The sample has around 150,000 clones on record, approximately 84% of them singletons. Together, the top ten hold 1.4% to 1.5% of the sample.

The cohort consisted of hundreds of healthy bone marrow donors. All cohort members were sampled while nominally healthy, although unrecorded immune exposures were likely present. The donor was CMV seropositive and was included in the group of 290 or so seropositive cohort members. Each donor provided a peripheral blood sample, and peripheral blood mononuclear cells were used for TCR beta sequencing. Genomic DNA was extracted from the blood cell samples with the Qiagen DNeasy Blood Extraction Kit. A remark on this clone: No antigen is known for it. Nothing much larger sits one base from this clone, and base qualities are not available.

Overall study outcomes, separate from this receptor: When HLA alleles, especially DR and DQ, strongly co-occurred, TCR associations were difficult to assign to individual alleles. In vitro tests confirmed that three of the cytomegalovirus-associated TCR beta chains recognize cytomegalovirus antigens. In an earlier analysis of approximately 590 of the donors, most TCR beta V segments appeared in productive rearrangements about 87% or about 30% of the time, broadly matching IMGT annotations. A further reported finding was that TCR beta sequences accurately predicted the HLA-A and HLA-B alleles for most subjects in the first cohort. While some public TCRs were present in many individuals, most TCR sequences turned up only very rarely across donors. A later genetic analysis associated a missense DCLRE1C variant with V-gene and J-gene trimming of TCR beta chains, and an independent cohort replicated the association. In a later analysis, over 15,000 TCR beta sequences were associated with specific HLA alleles at a false discovery rate of 0.05. A later analysis reported that several top co-occurrence clusters appeared linked to parvovirus B19, influenza, CMV and Epstein-Barr virus. The only immune exposure information available for the cohort was CMV serostatus. According to a later analysis, most CMV-associated TCR beta chains appeared to be HLA-restricted, and the HLA associations seemed to be driven largely by CMV exposure. In both the original and validation cohorts, the classifier was reported to diagnose cytomegalovirus status with high specificity and sensitivity. The study gave a list of 150 to 200 TCR beta chains associated with cytomegalovirus. A cluster of highly shared sequence variants was judged likely to represent a technical artifact of the sequencing pipeline. Compared with the 666-donor mean, donors in an Asian-associated ancestry cluster had fewer N-insertions in productive TCRs, according to a later genetic analysis. Because HLA typing was unavailable for some donors at each locus, only the typed subset was used in association tests. It was suggested by the authors that the approach could potentially be generalized to other disease states and immunological phenotypes. In this cohort, only TCR beta chains were sequenced, and detectable features were limited by the absence of alpha or paired-chain data. According to a later analysis, TCR association rates differed among HLA loci, with DRB1 alleles showing the most associated TCRs and HLA-C alleles showing the fewest. In a later analysis, HLA-associated TCR beta chains showed more clonal expansion and lower generation probabilities than non-associated chains that were equally common. Linkage disequilibrium might explain the correlated functional status among segregating V segments, but an unknown experimental factor could not be ruled out. Presence/absence analyses assumed roughly uniform sequencing depth across donors, an assumption that may not hold. Because counts were too low, seventeen rarely observed V segments, including chromosome 9 orphons, were excluded from the earlier analysis of 587 of the donors.

This sequence originates from a man in his thirties or forties in good health and CMV-seropositive. Sequencing was performed on PBMCs.

The nucleotide sequence reads as follows: TGTGCCAGCACCGGTTCACTAGCGGGAGTTGCCGAGAAGTTCTTC. It codes for CASTGSLAGVAEKFF. The chain is assembled from TRBV7-2 and TRBJ2-1; 11 bases in the junction line up with TRBD2. From the cysteine through the phenylalanine, the CDR3 covers 15 amino acids. This entry keeps only the CDR3 DNA: 45 bases, framed from base 1. After removal of 7 bases from V and 14 bases from J, the junction retains 16 bases not matched to a gene. From a lookup of the germline V gene, CDR1 and CDR2 are SGHTA and FQGNSA.